Included here is one T cell receptor (beta chain) sequence, with context. Given a much more abundant clone one base away, this may be a read error. The sample originates from a study of T cells in Graves' hyperthyroidism and ophthalmopathy. RNA transcripts gave rise to amplified TCR beta CDR3 regions. HTBI primers were used for first-round RT-PCR of the TCR CDR3. TCRdb redid the calling of the multiplex PCR reads with MiXCR, one entry per CDR3 protein. The sample lists around 600,000 distinct CDR3 sequences, roughly 15% occurring once. The germline CDR1 and CDR2 sequences are LNHNV and YYDKDF (reference sequence). The CDR3 is 16 amino acids.

V is TRBV15 and J is TRBJ2-1; 8 nucleotides line up with TRBD2. Sequenced input: blood. This receptor was identified in a woman aged 45-60 years with Graves' ophthalmopathy. The DNA of the CDR3 is TGTGGCACCAGCGGAGGGCAGGTAGCGGGATACAATGAGCAGTTCTTC. This sequence encodes CGTSGGQVAGYNEQFF.